A single TCR beta chain is shown here with its context. Its antigen is not identified. The V end lost 5 bases, the J end lost 8 bases, and 18 bases lay between the germline ends. This CDR3 has 14 amino acids. Germline V gives CDR1 SGHTA, CDR2 FQGNSA. The data were produced by immunoSEQ multiplex PCR, yet TCRdb's version contains in-frame clones alone and is incomplete. The sample records approximately 74,000 clones, 75% to 95% being singletons. These data belong to a study of OX40 agonist ivuxolimab in advanced cancers. Across the study: The study treated patients with ivuxolimab, an agonistic anti-OX40 (CD134) antibody. The mean age was approximately 56 years, ranging from 23 to 79, with 80% to 85% of participants male. Notes on the study in general: Some nonresponders likewise displayed low normalized T-cell clonal expansion. Partial responders at 0.1-3.0 mg/kg showed near-lowest clonal expansion.

The source is an adult with an advanced solid tumor such as melanoma, head and neck, liver or kidney cancer. The J gene is TRBJ1-2, the V gene TRBV7-2; TRBD1 is a possible D gene (6 bases). This sample comprised CD4+ or CD8+ T cells sorted from blood, obtained in a trial of the OX40 agonist ivuxolimab. CDR3 nucleotide sequence: TGTGCCAGCAGCCCCCCTGGGGGGCGTAGCGGCTACACCTTC. It specifies CASSPPGGRSGYTF.